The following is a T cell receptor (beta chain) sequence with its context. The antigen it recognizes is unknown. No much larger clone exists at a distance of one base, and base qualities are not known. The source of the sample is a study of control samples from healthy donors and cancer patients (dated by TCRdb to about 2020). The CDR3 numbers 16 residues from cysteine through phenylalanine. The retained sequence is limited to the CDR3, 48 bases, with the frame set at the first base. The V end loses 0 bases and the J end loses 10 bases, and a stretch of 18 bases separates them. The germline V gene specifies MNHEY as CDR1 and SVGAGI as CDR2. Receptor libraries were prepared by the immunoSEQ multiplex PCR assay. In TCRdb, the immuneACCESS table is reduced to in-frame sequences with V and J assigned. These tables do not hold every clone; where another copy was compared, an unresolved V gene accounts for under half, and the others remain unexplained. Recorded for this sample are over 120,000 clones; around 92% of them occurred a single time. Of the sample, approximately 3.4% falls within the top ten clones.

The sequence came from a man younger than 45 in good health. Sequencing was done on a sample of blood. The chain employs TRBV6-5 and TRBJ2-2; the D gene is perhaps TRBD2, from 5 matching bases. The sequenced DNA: TGTGCCAGCAGTTACTCCTTCACGGGGTACCTAGAGGAGCTGTTTTTT. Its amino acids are CASSYSFTGYLEELFF.